This T cell receptor (beta chain) stems from a study of graft-versus-host responses after intestinal transplantation. In the study overall: Anti-thymocyte globulin induction, then tacrolimus and steroids for about three years, went to all recipients.

Remarks on this clone: Its antigen is as yet unknown.

V lost 0 bases, J lost 5 bases, and 5 bases stayed unmatched. The CDR3 is made up of 15 amino acids. The V gene's germline CDR1 is KGHSH and CDR2 LQKENI. Measured with immunoSEQ multiplex PCR; TCRdb has only the in-frame clones, and not every one. The repertoire includes 80,000 to 95,000 clones, 88% of them detected once, and around 0.27% sits in the top ten. This clonotype was sampled from a human donor who was the organ donor for an intestinal transplant. This specimen consisted of unstimulated CD4+ T cells sorted from spleen or lymph node cells, obtained before transplant. J is TRBJ2-5 and V is TRBV18, with TRBD2 matching 8 bases. CDR3 protein: CASSPPGRDEETQYF. The DNA for the CDR3 is TGTGCCAGCTCACCACCCGGGAGGGACGAGGAGACCCAGTACTTC. Filled out from reference TRBV18 and TRBJ2-5, the complete variable domain reads NAGVMQNPRHLVRRRGQEARLRCSPMKGHSHVYWYRQLPEEGLKFMVYLQKENIIDESGMPKERFSAEFPKEGPSILRIQQVVRGDSAAYFCASSPPGRDEETQYFGPGTRLLVL.